This T cell receptor beta chain came from a study of blood T cell repertoires in COVID-19. The wider study: Italy, Spain and the United States were the sources of the convalescent and acute COVID-19 samples. Nucleic acid was either cDNA or gDNA, and it came from T cells, B-cell-depleted T cells, or PBMCs.

This clone appeared once. Authors' methods: Amplified reference gene primers provided the basis for estimating nucleated cell counts. The table came from immunoSEQ multiplex PCR; TCRdb's copy has only in-frame clones and leaves some out. V, J and clone size are those of that table, while D and trimming were read from the DNA. The data contain roughly 160,000 clones, approximately 74% of them singletons. V lost 4 bases, J lost 5 bases, and 18 bases lay in between. This CDR3 has 15 amino acids. Germline V gene data show CDR1 as SGHKS and CDR2 as YYEKEE (reference sequence). The V and J genes are TRBV5-5 and TRBJ1-1; D is undetermined. This TCR was recovered from an elderly woman with acute or convalescent COVID-19. The source material was peripheral blood. The CDR3 region has the DNA TGTGCCAGCAGCGGGAGCCTGACACGGATAACTGAAGCTTTCTTT. Encoded protein: CASSGSLTRITEAFF.